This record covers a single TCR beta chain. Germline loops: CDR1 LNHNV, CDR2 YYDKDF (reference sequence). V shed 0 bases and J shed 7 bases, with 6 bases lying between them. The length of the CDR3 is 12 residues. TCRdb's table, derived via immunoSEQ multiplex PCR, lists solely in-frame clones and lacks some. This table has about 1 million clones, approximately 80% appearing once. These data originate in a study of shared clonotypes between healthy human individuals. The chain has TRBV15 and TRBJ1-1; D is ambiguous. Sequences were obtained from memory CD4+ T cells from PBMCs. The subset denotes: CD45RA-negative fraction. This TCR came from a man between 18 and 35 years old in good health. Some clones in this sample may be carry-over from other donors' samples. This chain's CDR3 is CATSRDRVEAFF. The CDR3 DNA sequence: TGTGCCACCAGCAGAGATCGGGTTGAAGCTTTCTTT.